A selection of T cell receptor beta chains follows, all from one sample in a study of blood T cell repertoires in COVID-19. Profiled with immunoSEQ multiplex PCR; TCRdb holds only in-frame clones, not every one. The sample includes over 200,000 clones, around four fifths of them seen just once. The sample comprised peripheral blood. The source is a woman between 35 and 50 years old with active or convalescent COVID-19. The CDR3 runs from the conserved cysteine through the conserved F or W. D genes are given only for firm matches. Clone sizes are given selectively: once, few, many, or a class where the clone is expanded.

V: TRBV6-6
D: NA
size: NA
J: TRBJ1-1
DNA: TGTGCCAGCCGAGTCCAACAGACCTCGAACACTGAAGCTTTCTTT
CDR3: CASRVQQTSNTEAFF

V: TRBV19
D: NA
size: NA
J: TRBJ2-3
DNA: TGTGCCAGTAGTCAGTCCGCCGGGAGTGCAGATACGCAGTATTTT
CDR3: CASSQSAGSADTQYF

V: TRBV14
D: TRBD2
size: NA
J: TRBJ2-1
DNA: TGTGCCAGCAGCCAGGTTAGGACTAGTTATATTGAGCAGTTCTTC
CDR3: CASSQVRTSYIEQFF

V: TRBV7-9
D: NA
size: NA
J: TRBJ1-6
DNA: TGTGCCAGCAGCTTACAGGACAGTCCCCTCCACTTT
CDR3: CASSLQDSPLHF

V: TRBV7-9
D: NA
size: NA
J: TRBJ1-1
DNA: TGTGCCAGCAGCTCGACAGGGAACACTGAAGCTTTCTTT
CDR3: CASSSTGNTEAFF

V: TRBV6-2/TRBV6-3
D: TRBD1
size: NA
J: TRBJ1-1
DNA: TGTGCCAGCAGTAACAGGGGGGGCTCCACTGAAGCTTTCTTT
CDR3: CASSNRGGSTEAFF

V: TRBV20-1
D: TRBD2
size: NA
J: TRBJ2-1
DNA: TGCAGTGCTAGTCGGCGGGGGGCCAATGAGCAGTTCTTC
CDR3: CSASRRGANEQFF

V: TRBV6-1
D: TRBD1
size: few
J: TRBJ1-2
DNA: TGTGCCAGCAGTGAAGAGGGGGCAACAGCTAACTATGGCTACACCTTC
CDR3: CASSEEGATANYGYTF

V: TRBV7-9
D: TRBD1
size: NA
J: TRBJ1-2
DNA: TGTGCCAGCAGCGCCCGGGACAGAGGTGTCGGTGGCTACACCTTC
CDR3: CASSARDRGVGGYTF

V: TRBV9
D: TRBD1
size: once
J: TRBJ2-7
DNA: TGTGCCAGCAGCGTAGCTACCGGGACAGGGAGCTCCTACGAGCAGTACTTC
CDR3: CASSVATGTGSSYEQYF

V: TRBV19
D: TRBD1
size: few
J: TRBJ1-2
DNA: TGTGCCAGTAGTACCACCCGGGACAGACCCAACTATGGCTACACCTTC
CDR3: CASSTTRDRPNYGYTF

V: TRBV5-1
D: TRBD1
size: NA
J: TRBJ1-1
DNA: TGCGCCAGCCGACAGGGGGCCACACCGAACACTGAAGCTTTCTTT
CDR3: CASRQGATPNTEAFF

V: TRBV6-2/TRBV6-3
D: TRBD1
size: NA
J: TRBJ2-7
DNA: TGTGCCAGCAGTTACCCTACCGGGACAGGGGCCCCCTACGAGCAGTACTTC
CDR3: CASSYPTGTGAPYEQYF

V: TRBV30
D: NA
size: NA
J: TRBJ2-3
DNA: TGTGCCTGGATTAGCGGAATCGACGGGAAACGCACAGATACGCAGTATTTT
CDR3: CAWISGIDGKRTDTQYF

V: TRBV10-3
D: NA
size: NA
J: TRBJ1-1
DNA: TGTGCCATCAGTGCCGGACAAAACACTGAAGCTTTCTTT
CDR3: CAISAGQNTEAFF

V: TRBV6-6
D: NA
size: NA
J: TRBJ2-3
DNA: TGTGCCAGCACCGAGACAGGCGCTAGCACAGATACGCAGTATTTT
CDR3: CASTETGASTDTQYF

V: TRBV7-3
D: TRBD1
size: many
J: TRBJ2-3
DNA: TGTGCCAGCAGCTTAAACCCCGGACAGGGGGCCACAGATACGCAGTATTTT
CDR3: CASSLNPGQGATDTQYF

V: TRBV18
D: NA
size: NA
J: TRBJ2-7
DNA: TGTGCCAGCTCACAGTCAACAGACCATACCTACGAGCAGTACTTC
CDR3: CASSQSTDHTYEQYF

V: TRBV5-8
D: NA
size: NA
J: TRBJ1-6
DNA: TGTGCCAGCAGCTCGCGAGTACTCGAGTCGGATTCACCCCTCCACTTT
CDR3: CASSSRVLESDSPLHF

V: TRBV28
D: NA
size: NA
J: TRBJ1-6
DNA: TGTGCCAGCACCCCTGCCGACAGGAAAAATTCACCCCTCCACTTT
CDR3: CASTPADRKNSPLHF

V: TRBV7-6
D: NA
size: NA
J: TRBJ1-2
DNA: TGTGCCAGCAGCCCCCGCAGGGAACGGTATGGCTACACCTTC
CDR3: CASSPRRERYGYTF

V: TRBV3-1/TRBV3-2
D: TRBD1
size: few
J: TRBJ1-1
DNA: TGTGCCAGCAGCCTCACGGACAGGGAAAGCACTGAAGCTTTCTTT
CDR3: CASSLTDRESTEAFF

V: TRBV7-9
D: NA
size: NA
J: TRBJ2-7
DNA: TGTGCCAGCAGCTTAGGACTTAACGGGTACGAGCAGTACTTC
CDR3: CASSLGLNGYEQYF

V: TRBV5-1
D: TRBD1
size: NA
J: TRBJ2-7
DNA: TGCGCCAGCAGCGGGACAGAGCCCTACGAGCAGTACTTC
CDR3: CASSGTEPYEQYF

V: TRBV30
D: NA
size: NA
J: TRBJ1-2
DNA: TGTGCCTGGAGTGAGACGGGGGGCGGTAACTATGGCTACACCTTC
CDR3: CAWSETGGGNYGYTF

V: TRBV25-1
D: TRBD1
size: NA
J: TRBJ1-6
DNA: TGTGCCAGCAGTGGTCCCGGGACAGGTAGATCTCCCCTCCACTTT
CDR3: CASSGPGTGRSPLHF

V: TRBV28
D: NA
size: few
J: TRBJ1-2
DNA: TGTGCCAGCAGCGAGAGGGTAGGGGGAGGGAACTATGGCTACACCTTC
CDR3: CASSERVGGGNYGYTF

V: TRBV11-2
D: NA
size: NA
J: TRBJ1-1
DNA: TGTGCCAGCCAACCAGGGAAGACTGAAGCTTTCTTT
CDR3: CASQPGKTEAFF

V: TRBV7-9
D: NA
size: NA
J: TRBJ2-7
DNA: TGTGCCAGCAGCCGAGTGACAGGCCCCGAGCAGTACTTC
CDR3: CASSRVTGPEQYF

V: TRBV9
D: NA
size: NA
J: TRBJ1-6
DNA: TGTGCCAGCAGCGTAGCTACAGGGTCCTATAATTCACCCCTCCACTTT
CDR3: CASSVATGSYNSPLHF

V: TRBV19
D: TRBD2
size: NA
J: TRBJ2-4
DNA: TGTGCCAGTAGTATAGAAAAGACTAGCGGGAAAGGTGGGAATGTTCAGTACTTC
CDR3: CASSIEKTSGKGGNVQYF